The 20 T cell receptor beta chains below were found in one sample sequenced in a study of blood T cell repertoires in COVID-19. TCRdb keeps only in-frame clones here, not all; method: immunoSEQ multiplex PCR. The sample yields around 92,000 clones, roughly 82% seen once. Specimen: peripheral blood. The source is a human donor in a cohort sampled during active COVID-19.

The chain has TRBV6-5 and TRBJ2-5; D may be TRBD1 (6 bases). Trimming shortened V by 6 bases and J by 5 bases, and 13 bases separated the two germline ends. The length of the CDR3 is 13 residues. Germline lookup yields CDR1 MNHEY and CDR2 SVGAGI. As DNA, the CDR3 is TGTGCCAGCAGCCCCTACAGGGACGAGACCCAGTACTTC. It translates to CASSPYRDETQYF.

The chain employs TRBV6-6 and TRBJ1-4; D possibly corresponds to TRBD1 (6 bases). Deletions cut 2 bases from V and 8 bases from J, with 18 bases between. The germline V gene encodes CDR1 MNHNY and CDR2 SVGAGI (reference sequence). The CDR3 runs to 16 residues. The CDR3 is CASSYIMWGRGEKLFF. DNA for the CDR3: TGTGCCAGCAGTTACATAATGTGGGGGCGCGGCGAAAAACTGTTTTTT.

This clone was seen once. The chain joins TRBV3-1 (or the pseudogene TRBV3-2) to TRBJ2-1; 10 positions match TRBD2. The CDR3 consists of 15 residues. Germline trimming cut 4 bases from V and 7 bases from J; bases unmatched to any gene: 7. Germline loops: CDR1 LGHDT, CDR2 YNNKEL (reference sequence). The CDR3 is CASSLGLAGENEQFF. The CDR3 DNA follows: TGTGCCAGCAGCCTGGGGCTAGCGGGAGAAAATGAGCAGTTCTTC.

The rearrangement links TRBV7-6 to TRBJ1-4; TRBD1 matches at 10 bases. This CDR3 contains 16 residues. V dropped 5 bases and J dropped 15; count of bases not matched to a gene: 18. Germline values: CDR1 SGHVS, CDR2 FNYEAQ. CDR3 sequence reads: CASSPRTGGPPDELFF. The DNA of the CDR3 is TGTGCCAGCAGCCCCCGGACAGGGGGTCCGCCTGATGAGTTGTTTTTT.

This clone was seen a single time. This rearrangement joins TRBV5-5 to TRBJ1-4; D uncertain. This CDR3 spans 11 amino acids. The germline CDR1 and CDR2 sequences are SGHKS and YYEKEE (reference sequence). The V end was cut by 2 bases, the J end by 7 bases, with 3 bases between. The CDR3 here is CASSLLEKLFF. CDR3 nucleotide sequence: TGTGCCAGCAGCTTACTTGAAAAACTGTTTTTT.

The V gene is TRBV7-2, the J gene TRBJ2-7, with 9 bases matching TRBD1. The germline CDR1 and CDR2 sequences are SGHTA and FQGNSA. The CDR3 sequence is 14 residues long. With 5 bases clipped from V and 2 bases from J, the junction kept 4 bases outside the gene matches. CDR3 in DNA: TGTGCCAGCAGCAGGACAGGGGCTGCCTACGAGCAGTACTTC. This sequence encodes CASSRTGAAYEQYF.

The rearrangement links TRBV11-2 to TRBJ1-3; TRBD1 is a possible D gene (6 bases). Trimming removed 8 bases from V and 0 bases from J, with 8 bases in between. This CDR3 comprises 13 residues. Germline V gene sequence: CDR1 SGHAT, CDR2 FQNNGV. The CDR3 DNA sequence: TGTGCCAGCGGACAGAGCTCTGGAAACACCATATATTTT. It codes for CASGQSSGNTIYF.

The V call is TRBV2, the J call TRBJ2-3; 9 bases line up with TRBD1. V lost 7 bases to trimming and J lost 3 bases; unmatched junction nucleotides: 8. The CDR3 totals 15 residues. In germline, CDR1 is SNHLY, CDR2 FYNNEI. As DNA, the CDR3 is TGTGCCAGCAACCAAGACAGGGGGGGTACAGATACGCAGTATTTT. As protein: CASNQDRGGTDTQYF. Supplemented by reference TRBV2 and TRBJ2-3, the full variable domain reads EPEVTQTPSHQVTQMGQEVILRCVPISNHLYFYWYRQILGQKVEFLVSFYNNEISEKSEIFDDQFSVERPDGSNFTLKIRSTKLEDSAMYFCASNQDRGGTDTQYFGPGTRLTVL.

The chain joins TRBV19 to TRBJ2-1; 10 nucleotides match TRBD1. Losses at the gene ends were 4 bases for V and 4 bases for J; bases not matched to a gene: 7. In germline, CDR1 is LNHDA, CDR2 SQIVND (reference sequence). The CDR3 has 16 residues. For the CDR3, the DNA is TGTGCCAGTAGTACCGCCCGGGACAGGGGTTACAATGAGCAGTTCTTC. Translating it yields CASSTARDRGYNEQFF.

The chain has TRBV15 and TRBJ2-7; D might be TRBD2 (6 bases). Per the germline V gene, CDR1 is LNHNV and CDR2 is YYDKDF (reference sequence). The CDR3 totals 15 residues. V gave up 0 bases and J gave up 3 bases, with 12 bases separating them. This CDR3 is CATSRDRGAGYEQYF. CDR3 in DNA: TGTGCCACCAGCAGAGATCGCGGGGCTGGCTACGAGCAGTACTTC.

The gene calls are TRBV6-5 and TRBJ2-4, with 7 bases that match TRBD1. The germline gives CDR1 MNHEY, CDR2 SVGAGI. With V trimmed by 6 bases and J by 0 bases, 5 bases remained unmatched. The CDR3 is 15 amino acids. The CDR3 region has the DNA TGTGCCAGCAGACGCCGACAGGGAGCCAAAAACATTCAGTACTTC. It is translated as CASRRRQGAKNIQYF.

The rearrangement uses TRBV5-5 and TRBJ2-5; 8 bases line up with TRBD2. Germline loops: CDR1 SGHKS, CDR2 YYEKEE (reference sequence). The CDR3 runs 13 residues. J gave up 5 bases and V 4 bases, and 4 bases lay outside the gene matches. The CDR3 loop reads CASSPGGAETQYF. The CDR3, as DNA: TGTGCCAGCAGCCCCGGGGGGGCTGAGACCCAGTACTTC.

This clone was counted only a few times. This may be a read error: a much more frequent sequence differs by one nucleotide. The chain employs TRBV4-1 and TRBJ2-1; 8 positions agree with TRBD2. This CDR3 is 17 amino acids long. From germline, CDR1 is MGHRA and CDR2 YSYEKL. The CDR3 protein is CARSRRERERSYNEQFF. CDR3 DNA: TGCGCCCGCAGCCGACGGGAGCGGGAGCGCTCCTACAATGAGCAGTTCTTC.

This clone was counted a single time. This CDR3 reads CASSQGVAGGSYNEQFF. CDR3 coding DNA: TGTGCCAGCAGCCAAGGGGTAGCGGGGGGTTCCTACAATGAGCAGTTCTTC. The chain uses TRBV4-2 and TRBJ2-1, with 10 bases that match TRBD2. With V trimmed by 1 base and J by 1 base, 4 bases remained unmatched. Germline V CDR1 and CDR2: LGHNA, YNFKEQ. There are 17 residues in the CDR3.

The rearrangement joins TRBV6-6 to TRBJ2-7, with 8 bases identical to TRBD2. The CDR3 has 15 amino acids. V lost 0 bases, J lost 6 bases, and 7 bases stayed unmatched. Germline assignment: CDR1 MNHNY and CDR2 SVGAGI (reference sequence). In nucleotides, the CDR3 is TGTGCCAGCAGTTACTCGATTCTGGCGGGGGGCGAGCAGTACTTC. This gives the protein CASSYSILAGGEQYF.

DNA for the CDR3: TGCAGCGTCCCCTTTAGCGATAGCACAGATACGCAGTATTTT. It specifies CSVPFSDSTDTQYF. J is TRBJ2-3 and V is TRBV29-1; weak D call: TRBD2 (5 bases). The CDR3 sequence is 14 residues long. Trimming cost V 6 bases and J 0 bases, with 13 bases left between them. Per the germline V gene, CDR1 is SQVTM and CDR2 is ANQGSEA.

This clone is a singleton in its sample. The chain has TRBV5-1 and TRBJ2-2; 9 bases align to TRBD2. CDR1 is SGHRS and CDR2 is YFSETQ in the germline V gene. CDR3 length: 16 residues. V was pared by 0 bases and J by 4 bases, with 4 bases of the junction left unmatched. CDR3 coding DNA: TGCGCCAGCAGCTTGGGACTAGCGGATTTCACCGGGGAGCTGTTTTTT. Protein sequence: CASSLGLADFTGELFF.

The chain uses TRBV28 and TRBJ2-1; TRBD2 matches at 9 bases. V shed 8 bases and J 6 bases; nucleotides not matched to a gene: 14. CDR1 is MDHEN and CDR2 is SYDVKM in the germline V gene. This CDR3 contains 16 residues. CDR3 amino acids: CASPPYRAGGFNEQFF. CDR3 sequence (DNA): TGTGCCAGCCCCCCCTATCGTGCGGGAGGGTTCAATGAGCAGTTCTTC.

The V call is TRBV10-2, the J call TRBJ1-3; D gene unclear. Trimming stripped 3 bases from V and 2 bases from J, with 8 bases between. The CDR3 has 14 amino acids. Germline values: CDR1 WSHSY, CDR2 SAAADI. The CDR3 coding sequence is TGCGCCAGCAGTGACCTGGGAGCTGGAAACACCATATATTTT. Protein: CASSDLGAGNTIYF.

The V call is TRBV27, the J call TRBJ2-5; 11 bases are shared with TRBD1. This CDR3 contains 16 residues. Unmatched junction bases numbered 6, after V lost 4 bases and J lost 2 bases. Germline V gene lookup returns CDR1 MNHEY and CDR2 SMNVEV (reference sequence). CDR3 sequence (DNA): TGTGCCAGCAGTTCCAACGGACAGGGGGCACAAGAGACCCAGTACTTC. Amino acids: CASSSNGQGAQETQYF.